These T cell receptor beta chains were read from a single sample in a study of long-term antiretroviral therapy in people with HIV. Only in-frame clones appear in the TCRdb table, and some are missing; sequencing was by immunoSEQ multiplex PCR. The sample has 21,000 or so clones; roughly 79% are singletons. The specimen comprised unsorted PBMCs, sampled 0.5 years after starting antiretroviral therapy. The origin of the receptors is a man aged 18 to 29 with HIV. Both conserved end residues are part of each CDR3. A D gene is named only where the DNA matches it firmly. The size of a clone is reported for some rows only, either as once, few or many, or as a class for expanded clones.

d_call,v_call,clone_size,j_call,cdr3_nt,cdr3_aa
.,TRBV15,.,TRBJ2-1,TGTGCCACCAGCAGAGATCCGCCCACCTCGAGCTCCTACAATGAGCAGTTCTTC,CATSRDPPTSSSYNEQFF
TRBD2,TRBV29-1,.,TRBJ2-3,TGCAGCGTTGAACGCGGGGGGGCGGCAGATACGCAGTATTTT,CSVERGGAADTQYF
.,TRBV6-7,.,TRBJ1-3,TGTGCCAGCAGTTATCGACACGGGGGGAACCATTCCTCTGGAAACACCATATATTTT,CASSYRHGGNHSSGNTIYF
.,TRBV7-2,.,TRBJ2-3,TGTGCCAGCAGCTTAGCGGGAGGCACAGATACGCAGTATTTT,CASSLAGGTDTQYF
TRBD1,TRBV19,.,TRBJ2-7,TGTGCCAGTAGTATTGGGACAGGTACTTACGAGCAGTACTTC,CASSIGTGTYEQYF
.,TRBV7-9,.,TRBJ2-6,TGTGCCAGCAGCTTAGCGTACGGGGCTGGGGCCAACGTCCTGACTTTC,CASSLAYGAGANVLTF
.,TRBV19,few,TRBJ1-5,TGTGCCAGTAGTATATCACCCCCGGAGGGCAATCAGCCCCAGCATTTT,CASSISPPEGNQPQHF
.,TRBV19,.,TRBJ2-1,TGTGCCAGTAGTACCCCTACCGTTAGCTCCTACAATGAGCAGTTCTTC,CASSTPTVSSYNEQFF
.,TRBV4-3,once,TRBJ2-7,TGCGCCAGCAGCCAAGATGACTGGGTGGAAGAGCAGTACTTC,CASSQDDWVEEQYF
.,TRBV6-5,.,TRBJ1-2,TGTGCCAGCAACATCCGGGACCCTGCTAACTATGGCTACACCTTC,CASNIRDPANYGYTF
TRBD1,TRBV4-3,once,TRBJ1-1,TGCGCCAGCAGCCAAGAACAGGGGATTAACACTGAAGCTTTCTTT,CASSQEQGINTEAFF
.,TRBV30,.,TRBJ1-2,TGTGCCTGGACCCGAAGGGTATCCTATGGCTACACCTTC,CAWTRRVSYGYTF
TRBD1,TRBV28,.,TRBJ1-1,TGTGCCAGCAGTTTTGGGACAGACCTAAACACTGAAGCTTTCTTT,CASSFGTDLNTEAFF
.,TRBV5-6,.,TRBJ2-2,TGTGCCAGCAGCTTGGGTGAGGTAAACACCGGGGAGCTGTTTTTT,CASSLGEVNTGELFF
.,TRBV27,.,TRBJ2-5,TGTGCCAGCAGCAGAGACAGACAAGAGACCCAGTACTTC,CASSRDRQETQYF
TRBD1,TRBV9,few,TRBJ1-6,TGTGCCAGCAGCTCGACCCCTTCTCCGGGACAGGGGGCCTCACCCCTCCACTTT,CASSSTPSPGQGASPLHF
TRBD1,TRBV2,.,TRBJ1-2,TGTGCCAGCAGCCACCGGGACAGGCGAATAAGCTACACCTTC,CASSHRDRRISYTF
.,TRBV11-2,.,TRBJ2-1,TGTGCCAGCAGCTCAATGCCGCCCCAGACTAGCAGAGGGGGTGAGCAGTTCTTC,CASSSMPPQTSRGGEQFF
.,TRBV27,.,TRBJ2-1,TGTGCCACCCATACTTATTCCGGGTTCAATGAGCAGTTCTTC,CATHTYSGFNEQFF
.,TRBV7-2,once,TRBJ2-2,TGTGCCAGCAGCTTACAAGCTACCACCGGGGAGCTGTTTTTT,CASSLQATTGELFF
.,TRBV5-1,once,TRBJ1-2,TGCGCCAGCAGCCTCGAGGGGTATGGCTACACCTTC,CASSLEGYGYTF
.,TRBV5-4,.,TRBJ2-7,TGTGCCAGCAGCTTCCGGACTTCAGCGCCTTACTTC,CASSFRTSAPYF
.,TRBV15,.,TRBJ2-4,TGTGCCACCAGCCTAGGCTTTGGAAACATTCAGTACTTC,CATSLGFGNIQYF
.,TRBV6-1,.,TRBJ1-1,TGTGCCAGCAGTGAGGCAGGGCCTGAAGCTTTCTTT,CASSEAGPEAFF
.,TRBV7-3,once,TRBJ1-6,TGTGCCAGCAGCCCGACAAGTAATTCACCCCTCCACTTT,CASSPTSNSPLHF
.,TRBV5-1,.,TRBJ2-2,TGCGCCAGCAGCTGGGGGGTTTCAGCCGGGAACGTTTTCGCCGGGGAGCTGTTTTTT,CASSWGVSAGNVFAGELFF
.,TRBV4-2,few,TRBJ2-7,TGTGCCAGCAGAGCGACTGACTATACCGCCTACGAGCAGTACTTC,CASRATDYTAYEQYF
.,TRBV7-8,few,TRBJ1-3,TGTGCCAGCAGCTTAGCGGGCCCCAACGGAGGAAACACCATATATTTT,CASSLAGPNGGNTIYF
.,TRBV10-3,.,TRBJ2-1,TGTGCCATCAGTGAGTCTCGGGGGCTGGGATATGAGCAGTTCTTC,CAISESRGLGYEQFF
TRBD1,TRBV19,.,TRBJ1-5,TGTGCCAGTAGCTACTACGGGACAGGGGGCCGGTTGCGTCAGCCCCAGCATTTT,CASSYYGTGGRLRQPQHF
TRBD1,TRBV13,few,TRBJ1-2,TGTGCCAGCAGCGGGAACCGGGACAGGGAATTCAGTGGCTACACCTTC,CASSGNRDREFSGYTF
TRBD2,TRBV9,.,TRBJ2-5,TGTGCCAGCAGCGTAGCGGCGGGGGTAGACGAGACCCAGTACTTC,CASSVAAGVDETQYF
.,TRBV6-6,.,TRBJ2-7,TGTGCCAGCAGTTATAAAAGAGAATCCTACGAGCAGTACTTC,CASSYKRESYEQYF
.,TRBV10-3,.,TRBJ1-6,TGTGCCATCAAGGCCGGGGGGGGAGACACCTATAATTCACCCCTCCACTTT,CAIKAGGGDTYNSPLHF
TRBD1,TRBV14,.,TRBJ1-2,TGTGCCAGCAGCCCTGACAGGGTGATCGGGTATGGCTACACCTTC,CASSPDRVIGYGYTF